This is a list of T cell receptor beta chains from one sample in a study of beta chain features in type 1 diabetes. The table came from immunoSEQ multiplex PCR; TCRdb's copy has only in-frame clones and leaves some out. This table holds 970,000 or so clones, 15% to 20% found once. Sequenced: naive CD4+ T cells from blood. These receptors were obtained from a woman younger than 35 in good health. The CDR3 runs from the conserved cysteine through the conserved F or W. A D gene is named only where the DNA matches it firmly. The size entry is marked missing in some rows and otherwise reads once, few, many or a size class.

v_gene	len	d_gene	abundance	j_gene	CDR3aa	CDR3nt
TRBV5-4	13	-	-	TRBJ2-5	CASSLGQQETQYF	TGTGCCAGCAGCTTGGGGCAGCAAGAGACCCAGTACTTC
TRBV29-1	10	-	-	TRBJ2-1	CSVEQNEQFF	TGCAGCGTTGAACAAAATGAGCAGTTCTTC
TRBV28	13	-	-	TRBJ2-7	CASSLGAGYEQYF	TGTGCCAGCAGTTTGGGGGCAGGCTACGAGCAGTACTTC
TRBV29-1	17	TRBD2	-	TRBJ2-7	CSVGTSGRREESYEQYF	TGCAGCGTAGGGACTAGCGGGAGGAGGGAGGAGTCCTACGAGCAGTACTTC
TRBV5-1	20	TRBD2	-	TRBJ2-1	CASSLRIEGFGLAGFYEQFF	TGCGCCAGCAGCTTGAGGATCGAGGGGTTCGGACTAGCGGGATTCTATGAGCAGTTCTTC
TRBV19	13	TRBD1	-	TRBJ1-2	CASSIAQGRGYTF	TGTGCCAGTAGTATAGCACAGGGGAGAGGCTACACCTTC
TRBV29-1	12	TRBD2	-	TRBJ2-1	CSVEYGGTKRFF	TGCAGCGTTGAATATGGTGGGACTAAAAGGTTCTTC
TRBV5-1	16	TRBD1	few	TRBJ2-7	CASSSSDRGISYEQYF	TGCGCCAGCAGCTCCTCGGACAGGGGTATTTCCTACGAGCAGTACTTC
TRBV28	20	-	few	TRBJ2-1	CASSLYSTLSSRRSYNEQFF	TGTGCCAGCAGTTTATATTCAACACTTTCTAGCCGCCGCTCCTACAATGAGCAGTTCTTC
TRBV5-1	15	-	-	TRBJ1-1	CASSFQGQPNTEAFF	TGCGCCAGCAGTTTCCAAGGACAACCGAACACTGAAGCTTTCTTT
TRBV27	15	TRBD1	few	TRBJ2-7	CASSLSTGSYYEQYF	TGTGCCAGCAGTTTATCGACAGGGTCCTACTACGAGCAGTACTTC
TRBV5-1	18	TRBD2	few	TRBJ2-2	CASSYQAGEPRITGELFF	TGCGCCAGCAGCTACCAGGCGGGGGAGCCCCGAATCACCGGGGAGCTGTTTTTT
TRBV4-1	12	-	-	TRBJ2-2	CASSQEWGELFF	TGCGCCAGCAGCCAAGAGTGGGGGGAGCTGTTTTTT
TRBV11-2	16	TRBD2	-	TRBJ2-1	CASSLGTSGLHNEQFF	TGTGCCAGCAGTTTGGGGACTAGCGGCCTTCACAATGAGCAGTTCTTC
TRBV9	15	-	-	TRBJ2-2	CASSRDGSNTGELFF	TGTGCCAGCAGTAGGGACGGCTCAAACACCGGGGAGCTGTTTTTT
TRBV2	14	TRBD2	-	TRBJ2-3	CASREAGETDTQYF	TGTGCCAGCAGAGAAGCGGGAGAAACAGATACGCAGTATTTT
TRBV7-2	14	-	-	TRBJ2-5	CASSLTAGVETQYF	TGTGCCAGCAGCTTAACGGCAGGGGTGGAGACCCAGTACTTC
TRBV5-6	17	TRBD2	-	TRBJ2-1	CASSRSRTSPFYNEQFF	TGTGCCAGCAGCCGGTCGAGGACTAGCCCCTTCTACAATGAGCAGTTCTTC
TRBV18	16	-	-	TRBJ2-5	CASSPTGQARQETQYF	TGTGCCAGCTCACCAACGGGCCAAGCCCGCCAAGAGACCCAGTACTTC
TRBV6-5	15	TRBD2	few	TRBJ2-7	CASSSTSGSAYEQYF	TGTGCCAGCAGTTCGACTAGCGGGAGCGCCTACGAGCAGTACTTC
TRBV21-1	15	-	-	TRBJ2-3	CASSKEAESTDTQYF	TGTGCCAGCAGCAAAGAGGCAGAAAGCACAGATACGCAGTATTTT
TRBV10-3	13	TRBD1	-	TRBJ1-1	CATRTVGQGRAFF	TGTGCCACCCGAACTGTTGGACAGGGGCGGGCTTTCTTT
TRBV2	17	TRBD1	-	TRBJ1-5	CASRPGSGQGSNQPQHF	TGTGCCAGCAGGCCTGGGTCGGGACAGGGATCAAATCAGCCCCAGCATTTT
TRBV5-1	14	TRBD1	few	TRBJ2-7	CASSPQGVSYEQYF	TGCGCCAGCAGCCCGCAGGGGGTCAGCTACGAGCAGTACTTC
TRBV7-2	14	TRBD2	few	TRBJ2-1	CASSPSGSYNEQFF	TGTGCCAGCAGCCCTAGCGGGAGTTACAATGAGCAGTTCTTC
TRBV5-1	16	-	-	TRBJ1-2	CASSLVAGNGDYGYTF	TGCGCCAGCAGCTTGGTTGCCGGGAACGGGGACTATGGCTACACCTTC
TRBV10-3	15	TRBD2	-	TRBJ2-1	CASSTGTSGYNEQFF	TGTGCCAGCAGTACCGGGACTAGCGGCTACAATGAGCAGTTCTTC